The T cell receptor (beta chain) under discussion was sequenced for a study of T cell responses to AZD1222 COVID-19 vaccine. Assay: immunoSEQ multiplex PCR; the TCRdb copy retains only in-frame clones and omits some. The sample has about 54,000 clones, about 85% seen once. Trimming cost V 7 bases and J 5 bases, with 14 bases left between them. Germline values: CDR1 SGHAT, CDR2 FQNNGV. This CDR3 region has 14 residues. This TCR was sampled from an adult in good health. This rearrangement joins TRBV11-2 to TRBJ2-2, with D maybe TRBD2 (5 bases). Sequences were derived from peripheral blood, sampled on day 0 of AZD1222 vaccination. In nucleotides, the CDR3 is TGTGCCAGCACCCGACCATCGGGGACCGGGGAGCTGTTTTTT. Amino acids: CASTRPSGTGELFF.